The TCR beta chain described here comes from a study of shared clonotypes between healthy human individuals. Trimming removed 4 bases from V and 4 bases from J; junction bases left unmatched: 11. CDR1 and CDR2 from the germline V gene are SNHLY and FYNNEI. The CDR3 spans 16 residues. Clones were read by immunoSEQ multiplex PCR, and TCRdb kept only the in-frame ones, dropping some. This sample has approximately 600,000 clones, with approximately 95% found just once. Cells designated naive CD8 were CD45RO-negative and were positively selected for CCR7, with terminally differentiated effector memory CD45RA+ cells excluded.

This chain connects TRBV2 to TRBJ2-7; the match to TRBD1 covers 9 bases. Material: naive CD8+ T cells sorted from blood. The sequence derives from a woman aged 30 to 39 in good health. The CDR3 is CASSAGVVDRGYEQYF. The CDR3 DNA sequence: TGTGCCAGCAGTGCTGGTGTTGTGGACAGGGGTTACGAGCAGTACTTC.